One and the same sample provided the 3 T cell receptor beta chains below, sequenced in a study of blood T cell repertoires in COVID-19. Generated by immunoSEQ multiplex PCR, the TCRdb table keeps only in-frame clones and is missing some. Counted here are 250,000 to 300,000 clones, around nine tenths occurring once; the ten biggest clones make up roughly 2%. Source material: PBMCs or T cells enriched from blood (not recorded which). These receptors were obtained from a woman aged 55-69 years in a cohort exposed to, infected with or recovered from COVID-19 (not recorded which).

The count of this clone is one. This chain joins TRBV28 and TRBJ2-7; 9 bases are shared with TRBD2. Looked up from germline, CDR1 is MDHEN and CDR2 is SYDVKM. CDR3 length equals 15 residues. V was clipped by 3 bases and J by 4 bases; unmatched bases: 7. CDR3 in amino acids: CASSFWREGGYEQYF. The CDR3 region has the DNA TGTGCCAGCAGTTTTTGGCGGGAGGGGGGGTACGAGCAGTACTTC.

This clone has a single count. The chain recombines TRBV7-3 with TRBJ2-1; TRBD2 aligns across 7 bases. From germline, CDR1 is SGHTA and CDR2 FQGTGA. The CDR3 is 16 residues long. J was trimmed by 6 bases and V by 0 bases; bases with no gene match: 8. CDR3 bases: TGTGCCAGCAGCTTAACTCCCAGCGGGATCGCCAATGAGCAGTTCTTC. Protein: CASSLTPSGIANEQFF.

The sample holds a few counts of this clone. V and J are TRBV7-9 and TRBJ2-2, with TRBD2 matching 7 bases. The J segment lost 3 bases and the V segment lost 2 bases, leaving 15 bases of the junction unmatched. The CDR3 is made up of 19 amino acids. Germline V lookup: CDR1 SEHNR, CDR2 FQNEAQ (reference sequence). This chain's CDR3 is CASSLTRSGGSFYTGELFF. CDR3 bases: TGTGCCAGCAGCTTAACCCGGTCTGGCGGGAGTTTCTACACCGGGGAGCTGTTTTTT. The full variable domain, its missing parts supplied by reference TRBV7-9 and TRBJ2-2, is DTGVSQNPRHKITKRGQNVTFRCDPISEHNRLYWYRQTLGQGPEFLTYFQNEAQLEKSRLLSDRFSAERPKGSFSTLEIQRTEQGDSAMYLCASSLTRSGGSFYTGELFFGEGSRLTVL.